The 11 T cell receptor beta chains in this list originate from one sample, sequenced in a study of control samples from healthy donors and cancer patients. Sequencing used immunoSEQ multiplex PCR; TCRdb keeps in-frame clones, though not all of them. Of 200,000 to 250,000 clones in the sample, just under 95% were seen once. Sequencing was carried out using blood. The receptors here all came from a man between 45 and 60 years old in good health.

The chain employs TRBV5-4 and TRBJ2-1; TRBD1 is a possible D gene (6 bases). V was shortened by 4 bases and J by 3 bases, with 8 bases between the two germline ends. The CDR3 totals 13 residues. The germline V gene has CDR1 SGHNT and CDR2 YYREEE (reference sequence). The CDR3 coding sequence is TGTGCCAGCAGCGTGGGACACTACAATGAGCAGTTCTTC. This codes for CASSVGHYNEQFF.

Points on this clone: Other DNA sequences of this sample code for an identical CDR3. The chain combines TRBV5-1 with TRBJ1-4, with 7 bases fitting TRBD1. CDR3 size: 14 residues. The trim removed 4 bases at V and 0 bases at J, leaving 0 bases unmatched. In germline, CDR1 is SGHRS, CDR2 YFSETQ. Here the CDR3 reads CASSQGATNEKLFF. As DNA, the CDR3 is TGCGCCAGCAGCCAGGGGGCAACTAATGAAAAACTGTTTTTT.

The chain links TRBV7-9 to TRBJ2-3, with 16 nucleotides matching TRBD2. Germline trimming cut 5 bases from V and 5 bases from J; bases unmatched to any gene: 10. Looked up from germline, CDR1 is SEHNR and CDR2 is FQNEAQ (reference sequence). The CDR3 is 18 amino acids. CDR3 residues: CASSLGTSGGAGGDTQYF. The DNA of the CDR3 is TGTGCCAGCAGCCTGGGGACTAGCGGGGGGGCCGGAGGAGATACGCAGTATTTT.

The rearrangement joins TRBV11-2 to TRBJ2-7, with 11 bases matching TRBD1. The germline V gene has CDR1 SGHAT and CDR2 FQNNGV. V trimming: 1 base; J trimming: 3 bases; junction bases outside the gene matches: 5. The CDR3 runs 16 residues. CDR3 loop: CASSLAGGQGVYEQYF. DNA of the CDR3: TGTGCCAGCAGCTTAGCCGGGGGACAGGGGGTCTACGAGCAGTACTTC.

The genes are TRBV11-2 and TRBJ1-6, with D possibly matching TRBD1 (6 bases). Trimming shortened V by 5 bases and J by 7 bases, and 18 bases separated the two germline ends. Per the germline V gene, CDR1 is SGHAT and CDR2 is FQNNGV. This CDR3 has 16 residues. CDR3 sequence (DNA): TGTGCCAGCAGCCCCAGGACAGCCGGGGGGAATTCACCCCTCCACTTT. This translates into CASSPRTAGGNSPLHF.

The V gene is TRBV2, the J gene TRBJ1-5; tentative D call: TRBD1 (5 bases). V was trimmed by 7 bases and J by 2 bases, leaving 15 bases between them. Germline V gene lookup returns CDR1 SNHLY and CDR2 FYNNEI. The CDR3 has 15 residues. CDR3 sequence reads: CASIAQQGGNQPQHF. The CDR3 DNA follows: TGTGCCAGCATCGCTCAGCAGGGCGGCAATCAGCCCCAGCATTTT. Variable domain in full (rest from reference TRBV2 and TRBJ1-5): EPEVTQTPSHQVTQMGQEVILRCVPISNHLYFYWYRQILGQKVEFLVSFYNNEISEKSEIFDDQFSVERPDGSNFTLKIRSTKLEDSAMYFCASIAQQGGNQPQHFGDGTRLSIL.

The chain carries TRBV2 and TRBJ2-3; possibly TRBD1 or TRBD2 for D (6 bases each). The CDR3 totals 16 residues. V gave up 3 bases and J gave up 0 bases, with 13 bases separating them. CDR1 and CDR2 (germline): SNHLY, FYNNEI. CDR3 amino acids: CASSDGGRSSTDTQYF. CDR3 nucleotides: TGTGCCAGCAGTGACGGGGGCAGATCTAGCACAGATACGCAGTATTTT.

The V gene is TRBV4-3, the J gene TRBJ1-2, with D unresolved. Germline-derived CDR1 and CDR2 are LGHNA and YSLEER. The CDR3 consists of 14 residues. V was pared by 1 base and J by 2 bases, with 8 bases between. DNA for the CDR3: TGCGCCAGCAGCCAAGGCATGAACAACTATGGCTACACCTTC. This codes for CASSQGMNNYGYTF.

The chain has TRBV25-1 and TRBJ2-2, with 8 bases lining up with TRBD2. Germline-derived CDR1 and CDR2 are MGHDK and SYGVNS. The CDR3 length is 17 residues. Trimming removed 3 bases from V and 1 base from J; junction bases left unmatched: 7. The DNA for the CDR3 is TGTGCCAGCAGTGACCCCGAGAGCGGGGGGAACACCGGGGAGCTGTTTTTT. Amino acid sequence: CASSDPESGGNTGELFF.

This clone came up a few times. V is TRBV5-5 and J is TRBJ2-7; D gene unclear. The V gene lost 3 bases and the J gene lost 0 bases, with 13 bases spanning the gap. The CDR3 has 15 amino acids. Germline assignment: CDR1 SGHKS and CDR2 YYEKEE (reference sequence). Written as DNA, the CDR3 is TGTGCCAGCAGCTCCTCGCAGGTTGCCTCCTACGAGCAGTACTTC. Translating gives CASSSSQVASYEQYF.

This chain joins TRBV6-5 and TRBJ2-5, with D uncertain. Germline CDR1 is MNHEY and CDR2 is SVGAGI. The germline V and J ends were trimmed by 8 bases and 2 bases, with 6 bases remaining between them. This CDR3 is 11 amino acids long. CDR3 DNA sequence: TGTGCCAGCCGGAGACAAGAGACCCAGTACTTC. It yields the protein CASRRQETQYF.